The rows below give T cell receptor beta chains drawn from one sample of a study of shared clonotypes between healthy human individuals. The method was immunoSEQ multiplex PCR; TCRdb's version includes in-frame clones alone and lacks a portion of them. The table includes about 590,000 clones, 95% to 96% detected once. Specimen: naive CD8+ T cells sorted from blood. The source is a woman aged 25 to 45 in good health. Each CDR3 is given with its conserved first and last residue. Clone size, where shown, is once, few, many, or a class for clones that have expanded.

J gene	V gene	CDR3 length	clone size	CDR3 protein
TRBJ2-2	TRBV10-2	12	-	CASRQAVGELFF
TRBJ2-7	TRBV5-1	15	-	CASSLAPDRPYEQYF
TRBJ2-1	TRBV27	16	-	CASTPGGWGVTNEQFF
TRBJ2-7	TRBV5-4	14	once	CASSLFGSGYEQYF
TRBJ2-5	TRBV13	15	-	CASSFRTGAAETQYF
TRBJ2-1	TRBV13	15	-	CASSATSGRVSEQFF
TRBJ1-2	TRBV6-6	13	-	CASSNRGGRGYTF
TRBJ1-2	TRBV27	15	once	CASSSYLTGGSGYTF
TRBJ2-7	TRBV27	14	-	CASSWGQSVYEQYF
TRBJ1-5	TRBV30	15	-	CAWSTGTEGNQPQHF
TRBJ2-3	TRBV28	17	-	CASSSRASGAIFHTQYF
TRBJ1-1	TRBV15	14	-	CATSRVGQGRSAFF
TRBJ2-3	TRBV7-8	15	-	CASSPPLESADTQYF
TRBJ2-1	TRBV7-9	15	-	CASSDYHERGNEQFF
TRBJ2-1	TRBV27	15	-	CASSHRDRAFNEQFF
TRBJ2-7	TRBV27	14	-	CASSPQDTSYEQYF
TRBJ1-1	TRBV7-3	17	-	CASSLQGSAAMNTEAFF
TRBJ1-5	TRBV28	15	-	CASSQGARTNQPQHF
TRBJ1-1	TRBV29-1	11	-	CSGIRQGEAFF
TRBJ2-3	TRBV30	13	-	CAWSEDRTDTQYF